This T cell receptor (beta chain) was identified in a study of T cell changes during pregnancy in multiple sclerosis. Here immunoSEQ multiplex PCR was the method, and the copy in TCRdb shows in-frame clones only, minus some. The data contain tens of thousands of clones, more than 75% of them seen just once; the ten biggest clones take up 0.5% to 0.65%. CDR1 is SGHTA and CDR2 is FQGNSA in the germline V gene. The CDR3 extends over 13 amino acids. Trimming cost V 7 bases and J 8 bases; bases outside gene matches: 7. V is TRBV7-2 and J is TRBJ1-4; TRBD1 matches at 7 bases. Sequenced material: CD4+ T cells from peripheral blood mononuclear cells, taken in the first trimester of pregnancy. The receptor's source is a female donor with multiple sclerosis, enrolled in a pregnancy study. The CDR3 DNA sequence: TGTGCCAGCAAGGGACAGAAAGGCGAAAAACTGTTTTTT. It yields the protein CASKGQKGEKLFF.